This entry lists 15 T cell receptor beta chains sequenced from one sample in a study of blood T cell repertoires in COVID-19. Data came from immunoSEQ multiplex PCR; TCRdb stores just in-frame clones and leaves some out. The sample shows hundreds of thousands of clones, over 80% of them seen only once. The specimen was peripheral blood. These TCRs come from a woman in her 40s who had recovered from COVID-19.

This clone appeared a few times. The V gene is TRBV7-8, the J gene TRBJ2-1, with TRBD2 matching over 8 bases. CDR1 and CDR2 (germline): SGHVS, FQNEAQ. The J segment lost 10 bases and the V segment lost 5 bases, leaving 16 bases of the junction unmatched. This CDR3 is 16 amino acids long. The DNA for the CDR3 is TGTGCCAGCAGCAAACGGGGCGTGGCGGGGGGATTGGAGCAGTTCTTC. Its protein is CASSKRGVAGGLEQFF.

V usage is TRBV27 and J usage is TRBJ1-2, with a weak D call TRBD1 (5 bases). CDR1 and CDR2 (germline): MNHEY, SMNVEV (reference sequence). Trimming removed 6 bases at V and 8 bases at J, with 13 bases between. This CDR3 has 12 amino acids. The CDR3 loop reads CASRGPRAGYTF. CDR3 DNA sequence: TGTGCCAGCAGGGGGCCACGGGCAGGCTACACCTTC.

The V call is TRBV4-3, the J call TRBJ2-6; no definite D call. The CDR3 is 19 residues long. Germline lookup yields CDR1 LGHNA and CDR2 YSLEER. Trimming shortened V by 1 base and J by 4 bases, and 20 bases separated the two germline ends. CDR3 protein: CASSQGPGGSPDGANVLTF. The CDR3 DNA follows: TGCGCCAGCAGCCAAGGCCCAGGTGGCTCCCCCGACGGGGCCAACGTCCTGACTTTC.

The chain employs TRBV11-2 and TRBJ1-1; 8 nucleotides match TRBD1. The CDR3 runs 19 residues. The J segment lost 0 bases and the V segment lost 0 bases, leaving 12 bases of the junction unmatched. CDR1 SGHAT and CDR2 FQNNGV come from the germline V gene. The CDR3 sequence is CASSLEGRQGWGLNTEAFF. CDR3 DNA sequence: TGTGCCAGCAGCTTAGAGGGCAGACAGGGGTGGGGGCTGAACACTGAAGCTTTCTTT.

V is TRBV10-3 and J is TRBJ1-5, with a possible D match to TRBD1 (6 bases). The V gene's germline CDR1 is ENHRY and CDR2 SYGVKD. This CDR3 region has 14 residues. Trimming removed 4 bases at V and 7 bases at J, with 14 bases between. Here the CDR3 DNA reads TGTGCCATCAGTGGGGCGACAGGTTCCCAGCCCCAGCATTTT. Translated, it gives CAISGATGSQPQHF.

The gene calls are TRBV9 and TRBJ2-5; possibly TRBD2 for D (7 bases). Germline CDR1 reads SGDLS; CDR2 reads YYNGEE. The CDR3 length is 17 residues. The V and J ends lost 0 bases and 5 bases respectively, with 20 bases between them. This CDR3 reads CASSVAEWGGDRETQYF. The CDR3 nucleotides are TGTGCCAGCAGCGTAGCCGAGTGGGGGGGCGACCGGGAGACCCAGTACTTC.

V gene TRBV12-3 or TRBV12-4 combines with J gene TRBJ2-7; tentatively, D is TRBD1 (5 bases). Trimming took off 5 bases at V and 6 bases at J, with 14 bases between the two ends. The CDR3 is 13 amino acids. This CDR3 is CASSKQVAGEQYF. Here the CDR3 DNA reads TGTGCCAGCAGTAAACAGGTGGCAGGCGAGCAGTACTTC.

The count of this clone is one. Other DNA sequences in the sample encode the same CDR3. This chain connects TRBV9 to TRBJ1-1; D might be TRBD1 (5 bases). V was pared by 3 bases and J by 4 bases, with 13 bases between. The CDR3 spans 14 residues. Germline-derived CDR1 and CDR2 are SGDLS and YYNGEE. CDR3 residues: CASSASTGGTEAFF. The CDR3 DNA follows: TGTGCCAGCAGCGCGTCCACAGGCGGCACTGAAGCTTTCTTT.

The CDR3 here is CASSFVGAGDTQYF. The CDR3 nucleotides read TGCGCCAGCAGCTTCGTGGGTGCAGGAGATACGCAGTATTTT. V usage is TRBV5-1 and J usage is TRBJ2-3; D is unresolved. Trimming left V 2 bases short and J 5 bases short, with 12 bases between. Germline CDR1 is SGHRS and CDR2 is YFSETQ. This CDR3 is built from 14 residues.

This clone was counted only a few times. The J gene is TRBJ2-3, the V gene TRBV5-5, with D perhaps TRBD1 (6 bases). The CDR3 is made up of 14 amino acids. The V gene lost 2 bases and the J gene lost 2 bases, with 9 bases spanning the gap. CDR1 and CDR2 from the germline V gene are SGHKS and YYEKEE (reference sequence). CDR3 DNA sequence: TGTGCCAGCAGCTTCCGGGACAACACAGATACGCAGTATTTT. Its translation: CASSFRDNTDTQYF.

The CDR3: CASSLVVRGYTGELFF. The CDR3, as DNA: TGTGCCAGCAGCTTGGTAGTGCGGGGCTACACCGGGGAGCTGTTTTTT. The gene calls are TRBV5-6 and TRBJ2-2; D is possibly TRBD2 (6 bases). Germline CDR1 SGHDT, CDR2 YYEEEE. The ends were cut back, 0 bases at V and 3 bases at J, with 12 bases in the middle. This CDR3 contains 16 residues.

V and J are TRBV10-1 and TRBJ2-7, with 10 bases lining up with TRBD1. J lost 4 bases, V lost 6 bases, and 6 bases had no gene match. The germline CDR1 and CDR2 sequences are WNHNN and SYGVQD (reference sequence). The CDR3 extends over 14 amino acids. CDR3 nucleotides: TGCGCCAGCAGCCCCGGGACAGGGGAGTACGAGCAGTACTTC. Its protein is CASSPGTGEYEQYF.

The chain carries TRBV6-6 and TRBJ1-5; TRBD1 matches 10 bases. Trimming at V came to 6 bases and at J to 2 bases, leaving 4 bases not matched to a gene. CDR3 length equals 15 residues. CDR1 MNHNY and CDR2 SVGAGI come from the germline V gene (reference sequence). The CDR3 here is CASRKTGGGNQPQHF. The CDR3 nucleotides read TGTGCCAGCAGGAAGACAGGGGGCGGCAATCAGCCCCAGCATTTT.

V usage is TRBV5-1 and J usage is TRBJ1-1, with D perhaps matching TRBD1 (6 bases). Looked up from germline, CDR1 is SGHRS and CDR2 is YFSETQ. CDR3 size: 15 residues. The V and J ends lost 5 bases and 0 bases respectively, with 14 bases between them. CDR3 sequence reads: CASRYQDSLNTEAFF. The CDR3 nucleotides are TGCGCCAGCAGGTACCAGGACAGTTTGAACACTGAAGCTTTCTTT.

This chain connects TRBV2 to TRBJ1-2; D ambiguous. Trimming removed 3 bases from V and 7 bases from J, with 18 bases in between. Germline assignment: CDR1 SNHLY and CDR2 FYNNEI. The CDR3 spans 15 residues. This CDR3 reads CASSEDQALQGGYTF. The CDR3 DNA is TGTGCCAGCAGTGAGGATCAGGCCCTCCAAGGTGGCTACACCTTC.